The T cell receptor beta chain under discussion was sequenced for a study of blood T cell repertoires in COVID-19. Study details: Specimens from acute and convalescent COVID-19 originated in the United States, Italy and Spain. From T cells, B-cell-depleted T cells, or PBMCs came the material, which was cDNA or gDNA.

This CDR3 contains 18 residues. Germline CDR1 reads SGDLS; CDR2 reads YYNGEE. J gave up 5 bases and V 0 bases, and 14 bases lay outside the gene matches. Original processing notes: Reference gene primer amplification in the assay estimated nucleated cell counts. Sequenced by immunoSEQ multiplex PCR; TCRdb stores in-frame clones only, minus some. Clonal size and the V and J genes are those of that table, whereas D and trimming came from the DNA. The sample comprises tens of thousands of clones, more than 70% of which are singletons, and roughly 3.5% rests with the top ten. V usage is TRBV9 and J usage is TRBJ2-5; 9 nucleotides align to TRBD2. The sample consisted of peripheral blood. This clonotype originated in a human donor in a cohort sampled during active COVID-19. CDR3 residues: CASSVGLLAGPTTETQYF. The CDR3 region has the DNA TGTGCCAGCAGCGTAGGTCTTCTAGCGGGGCCAACCACGGAGACCCAGTACTTC.